Following are 32 T cell receptor beta chains from one sample sequenced in a study of shared clonotypes between healthy human individuals. The method was immunoSEQ multiplex PCR; TCRdb's version includes in-frame clones alone and lacks a portion of them. The table lists 1.4 million to 1.5 million clones, more than 95% of them singletons. Input material: naive CD4+ T cells sorted from blood. Subset noted: CD45RA+ positively selected. All receptors come from a man aged 25-45 years in good health.

The chain is built from TRBV19 and TRBJ2-7, with TRBD2 identical over 8 bases. The CDR3 extends over 14 amino acids. V lost 8 bases and J lost 6; bases outside the gene matches: 12. CDR1 is LNHDA and CDR2 is SQIVND in the germline V gene (reference sequence). The DNA of the CDR3 is TGTGCCAGTGGAGATTTGCGAGCGGGAGTCGAGCAGTACTTC. Its translation is CASGDLRAGVEQYF.

The chain links TRBV18 to TRBJ2-7; 7 bases line up with TRBD2. Germline trimming cut 1 base from V and 1 base from J; bases unmatched to any gene: 10. The length of the CDR3 is 17 residues. Germline V gene lookup returns CDR1 KGHSH and CDR2 LQKENI. The CDR3 nucleotides are TGTGCCAGCTCACCACTGGAGCTAAGCGGGAATTCCTACGAGCAGTACTTC. This codes for CASSPLELSGNSYEQYF.

The J gene is TRBJ1-2, the V gene TRBV18, with D maybe TRBD1 (5 bases). The germline V gene has CDR1 KGHSH and CDR2 LQKENI. The V end was cut by 2 bases, the J end by 1 base, with 14 bases between. This CDR3 has 16 residues. CDR3 sequence: CASSPVREPDNYGYTF. The CDR3 DNA is TGTGCCAGCTCACCAGTCAGGGAACCGGATAACTATGGCTACACCTTC.

The CDR3 spells CASSDRGVGYTF. CDR3 nucleotides: TGTGCCAGCAGTGACAGGGGAGTTGGCTACACCTTC. The chain couples TRBV2 to TRBJ1-2; tentative D call: TRBD1 (6 bases). The V gene's germline CDR1 is SNHLY and CDR2 FYNNEI. The CDR3 runs 12 residues. Trimming took 3 bases from V and 7 from J, leaving 9 bases between them.

This clone was detected only once. This CDR3 is also generated by other DNA sequences in the sample. The chain couples TRBV29-1 to TRBJ2-3; tentatively, D is TRBD1 (5 bases). Trimming shortened V by 7 bases and J by 1 base, and 9 bases separated the two germline ends. The germline V gene has CDR1 SQVTM and CDR2 ANQGSEA. The CDR3 runs 12 residues. The DNA for the CDR3 is TGCAGCGGGGGCCCAGGCACAGATACGCAGTATTTT. Translation: CSGGPGTDTQYF.

This sequence joins TRBV4-2 and TRBJ2-2, with 10 bases fitting TRBD2. Germline V gives CDR1 LGHNA, CDR2 YNFKEQ. This CDR3 has 16 amino acids. V lost 5 bases, J lost 7 bases, and 10 bases stayed unmatched. CDR3 sequence (DNA): TGTGCCAGCAGCTCGATTCTAGCGGGAGACGTCGGGGAGCTGTTTTTT. Translating gives CASSSILAGDVGELFF.

The chain is built from TRBV19 and TRBJ1-2; possible D gene TRBD1, 5 bases. Per germline, CDR1 LNHDA and CDR2 SQIVND (reference sequence). The V and J ends lost 2 bases and 8 bases respectively, with 21 bases between them. This CDR3 is built from 16 residues. This chain's CDR3 is CASSISGRATLSGYTF. The CDR3 DNA reads TGTGCCAGTAGTATATCGGGCAGGGCGACGCTTTCCGGCTACACCTTC.

The rearrangement links TRBV6-5 to TRBJ1-2; TRBD1 matches at 10 bases. The V and J ends lost 1 base and 5 bases, in that order; junction bases with no gene match: 7. The CDR3 spans 16 residues. Germline CDR1 reads MNHEY; CDR2 reads SVGAGI. The DNA of the CDR3 is TGTGCCAGCAGTTACTGGGACAGGGGCCAAGGTTATGGCTACACCTTC. This sequence encodes CASSYWDRGQGYGYTF.

This clone was detected once. The CDR3 DNA follows: TGTGCCAGCTCACCTGGGACTAGCGGTAATGAGCAGTTCTTC. Its translation: CASSPGTSGNEQFF. The chain couples TRBV18 to TRBJ2-1, with TRBD2 matching over 11 bases. This CDR3 region has 14 residues. CDR1 and CDR2 (germline): KGHSH, LQKENI. V was pared by 3 bases and J by 7 bases, with 2 bases of the junction left unmatched.

The chain has TRBV5-1 and TRBJ2-6; a possible D gene is TRBD2 (7 bases). The length of the CDR3 is 16 residues. V lost 3 bases, J lost 0 bases, and 10 bases lay in between. CDR1 is SGHRS, CDR2 YFSETQ, per germline. The CDR3 region is CASSSGDYSGANVLTF. The CDR3 region has the DNA TGCGCCAGCAGCTCAGGGGACTACTCTGGGGCCAACGTCCTGACTTTC.

As concerns this clone: Other DNA sequences in the sample encode the same CDR3. The rearrangement uses TRBV6-1 and TRBJ2-7; D uncertain. The CDR3 length is 12 residues. Germline CDR1 reads MNHNS; CDR2 reads SASEGT. Deletions cut 1 base from V and 3 bases from J, with 4 bases between. The CDR3 reads CASSEVSYEQYF. For the CDR3, the DNA is TGTGCCAGCAGTGAAGTAAGCTACGAGCAGTACTTC.

This clone was observed a single time. V and J are TRBV28 and TRBJ1-2, with TRBD1 as a possible D gene (6 bases). Trimming pared 6 bases from V and 7 bases from J, leaving 21 bases between. The CDR3 consists of 15 residues. The germline V gene encodes CDR1 MDHEN and CDR2 SYDVKM. CDR3 loop: CASSIPRGFKVGYTF. CDR3 bases: TGTGCCAGCAGCATTCCGAGGGGGTTTAAGGTTGGCTACACCTTC.

This clone was counted a few times. This chain joins TRBV27 and TRBJ1-2, with D possibly TRBD1 on 6 matching bases. This CDR3 spans 13 amino acids. Per the germline V gene, CDR1 is MNHEY and CDR2 is SMNVEV (reference sequence). Between the trimmed V and J ends, which lost 3 bases and 7 bases, there was a span of 12 bases. In DNA form, the CDR3 reads TGTGCCAGCAGTTTCTCGGGGGGCCTTGGCTACACCTTC. This gives the protein CASSFSGGLGYTF.

The chain combines TRBV19 with TRBJ2-3, with TRBD1 identical over 9 bases. CDR1 LNHDA and CDR2 SQIVND come from the germline V gene (reference sequence). The length of the CDR3 is 16 residues. V shed 5 bases and J 3 bases; nucleotides not matched to a gene: 9. The DNA for the CDR3 is TGTGCCAGTAGTCACCGGACAGGGGTTGTGACAGATACGCAGTATTTT. Amino acid sequence: CASSHRTGVVTDTQYF.

CDR3 region: CASSETGSFPFYEQYF. For the CDR3, the DNA is TGTGCCAGCAGCGAGACAGGGTCCTTCCCCTTCTACGAGCAGTACTTC. The gene calls are TRBV13 and TRBJ2-7; 7 nucleotides agree with TRBD1. V trimming: 5 bases; J trimming: 3 bases; junction bases outside the gene matches: 13. Germline V gene lookup returns CDR1 PRHDT and CDR2 FYEKMQ (reference sequence). This CDR3 region has 16 residues.

The V call is TRBV12-5, the J call TRBJ2-3; 13 nucleotides align to TRBD2. This CDR3 is 16 amino acids long. With V trimmed by 5 bases and J by 4 bases, 6 bases remained unmatched. CDR1 LGHNT and CDR2 FRNRAP come from the germline V gene. CDR3 loop: CASGLGTSGAPDTQYF. The CDR3 DNA reads as TGTGCTAGTGGTCTCGGGACTAGCGGGGCCCCAGATACGCAGTATTTT. The entire variable domain, with the rest obtained from reference TRBV12-5 and TRBJ2-3, is as follows: DARVTQTPRHKVTEMGQEVTMRCQPILGHNTVFWYRQTMMQGLELLAYFRNRAPLDDSGMPKDRFSAEMPDATLATLKIQPSEPRDSAVYFCASGLGTSGAPDTQYFGPGTRLTVL.

The gene calls are TRBV5-1 and TRBJ2-2, with TRBD1 identical over 8 bases. Per the germline V gene, CDR1 is SGHRS and CDR2 is YFSETQ. The CDR3 loop spans 15 amino acids. The V and J ends lost 4 bases and 1 base, in that order; junction bases with no gene match: 3. This CDR3 is CASSTTGENTGELFF. In nucleotides, the CDR3 is TGCGCCAGCAGCACGACAGGGGAGAACACCGGGGAGCTGTTTTTT.

Worth noting for this clone: The sample holds other DNA sequences that translate to the same CDR3. The rearrangement links TRBV5-1 to TRBJ2-6; D possibly corresponds to TRBD1 (5 bases). The germline gives CDR1 SGHRS, CDR2 YFSETQ. This CDR3 is built from 15 residues. The V end was cut by 2 bases, the J end by 4 bases, with 10 bases between. CDR3 sequence: CASSFQGSGANVLTF. The CDR3 region has the DNA TGCGCCAGCAGCTTTCAGGGTTCCGGGGCCAACGTCCTGACTTTC.

The genes are TRBV27 and TRBJ2-7, with no clear D. V was cut by 5 bases and J by 5 bases, with 16 bases left in between. The CDR3 length is 14 residues. Germline V lookup: CDR1 MNHEY, CDR2 SMNVEV (reference sequence). In DNA form, the CDR3 reads TGTGCCAGCAGTCCCCGGAGAGGTAGCCACGAGCAGTACTTC. Its protein product is CASSPRRGSHEQYF.

The J gene is TRBJ2-1, the V gene TRBV28, with 7 bases lining up with TRBD1. CDR1 is MDHEN and CDR2 is SYDVKM in the germline V gene. The CDR3 has 15 amino acids. V lost 5 bases and J lost 4; bases outside the gene matches: 8. CDR3 nucleotides: TGTGCCAGCAGTCCAGATACAGGGGCTTACAATGAGCAGTTCTTC. It is translated as CASSPDTGAYNEQFF. The whole variable domain, filled in from reference TRBV28 and TRBJ2-1, reads DVKVTQSSRYLVKRTGEKVFLECVQDMDHENMFWYRQDPGLGLRLIYFSYDVKMKEKGDIPEGYSVSREKKERFSLILESASTNQTSMYLCASSPDTGAYNEQFFGPGTRLTVL.

The V call is TRBV2, the J call TRBJ1-1; D is uncertain. This CDR3 is 13 amino acids long. V shed 5 bases and J shed 2 bases, with 9 bases lying between them. The germline V gene encodes CDR1 SNHLY and CDR2 FYNNEI. CDR3: CASSPDANTEAFF. DNA of the CDR3: TGTGCCAGCAGTCCGGACGCAAACACTGAAGCTTTCTTT.

The chain uses TRBV5-1 and TRBJ1-4; D remains ambiguous. Trimming took 3 bases from V and 1 from J, leaving 10 bases between them. The V gene's germline CDR1 is SGHRS and CDR2 YFSETQ. The CDR3 totals 15 residues. In DNA, the CDR3 is TGCGCCAGCAGCTCCGTTAGCGTAACTAATGAAAAACTGTTTTTT. This gives the protein CASSSVSVTNEKLFF.

This chain uses TRBV11-1 with TRBJ2-1, with 11 bases that match TRBD2. Germline assignment: CDR1 SGHAT and CDR2 FQDESV (reference sequence). This CDR3 spans 17 amino acids. CDR3 protein: CVLRSSGRSSSYNEQFF. The CDR3 DNA reads as TGTGTCCTACGATCTAGCGGGAGGTCATCATCCTACAATGAGCAGTTCTTC.

The chain employs TRBV6-1 and TRBJ1-5, with TRBD1 identical over 7 bases. Trimming took 7 bases from V and 6 from J; bases not matched to a gene: 6. Per the germline V gene, CDR1 is MNHNS and CDR2 is SASEGT. The CDR3 spans 13 residues. The CDR3 DNA is TGTGCCAGCAACCGACAGGGCGGTCAGCCCCAGCATTTT. This translates into CASNRQGGQPQHF.

This chain links TRBV19 with TRBJ2-3; 9 bases are shared with TRBD2. Per germline, CDR1 LNHDA and CDR2 SQIVND (reference sequence). Trimming removed 3 bases from V and 1 base from J; junction bases left unmatched: 11. There are 18 residues in the CDR3. As DNA, the CDR3 is TGTGCCAGTAGTATTTCGAAACTAGCGGGCACAGGCACAGATACGCAGTATTTT. The encoded protein is CASSISKLAGTGTDTQYF.

The CDR3 DNA reads as TGTGCCACCAGCAGATGGACAGACAATCAGCCCCAGCATTTT. Translating it yields CATSRWTDNQPQHF. The chain uses TRBV15 and TRBJ1-5, with a tentative D call TRBD1 (6 bases). The CDR3 extends over 14 amino acids. The germline gives CDR1 LNHNV, CDR2 YYDKDF (reference sequence). Trimming took 2 bases from V and 3 from J, leaving 8 bases between them.

This chain joins TRBV25-1 and TRBJ1-2; D is perhaps TRBD1 (5 bases). V lost 4 bases, J lost 6 bases, and 18 bases lay in between. The CDR3 is 15 amino acids. Germline assignment: CDR1 MGHDK and CDR2 SYGVNS. The CDR3 sequence is CASSGLRHGTDGYTF. CDR3 DNA sequence: TGTGCCAGCAGTGGTCTTAGACACGGGACGGATGGCTACACCTTC.

CDR3 loop: CASSSQTGPGNTIYF. Here the CDR3 DNA reads TGTGCCAGCAGCTCGCAGACAGGGCCTGGAAACACCATATATTTT. The rearrangement links TRBV9 to TRBJ1-3; TRBD1 matches 7 bases. Trimming cost V 4 bases and J 2 bases; bases outside gene matches: 6. The CDR3 runs to 15 residues. The germline CDR1 and CDR2 sequences are SGDLS and YYNGEE.

The chain links TRBV28 to TRBJ1-2; D call uncertain. The germline V gene encodes CDR1 MDHEN and CDR2 SYDVKM. V was clipped by 5 bases and J by 8 bases, with 15 bases between them. The CDR3 contains 13 residues. The CDR3 coding sequence is TGTGCCAGCAGTCCAGTGGCTTCGACAGGCTACACCTTC. Amino acid sequence: CASSPVASTGYTF.

The chain recombines TRBV5-5 with TRBJ2-7; D unresolved. The V end was cut by 0 bases, the J end by 3 bases, with 10 bases between. The CDR3 consists of 14 residues. Germline V gene data show CDR1 as SGHKS and CDR2 as YYEKEE (reference sequence). The CDR3 loop reads CASSLDARNYEQYF. CDR3 coding DNA: TGTGCCAGCAGCTTGGACGCGAGAAACTACGAGCAGTACTTC. Complete variable domain (other parts from reference TRBV5-5 and TRBJ2-7): DAGVTQSPTHLIKTRGQQVTLRCSPISGHKSVSWYQQVLGQGPQFIFQYYEKEERGRGNFPDRFSARQFPNYSSELNVNALLLGDSALYLCASSLDARNYEQYFGPGTRLTVT.

The rearrangement joins TRBV19 to TRBJ2-7; 7 bases map to TRBD1. CDR1 is LNHDA, CDR2 SQIVND, per germline (reference sequence). The CDR3 loop spans 14 amino acids. The V and J ends lost 6 bases and 3 bases, in that order; junction bases with no gene match: 8. The DNA of the CDR3 is TGTGCCAGTAGCCACGACAGGGATATCTACGAGCAGTACTTC. This gives the protein CASSHDRDIYEQYF.

CDR3 in amino acids: CASSVPKKTHYEQYF. The CDR3 DNA reads TGTGCCAGCAGCGTACCAAAGAAGACCCACTACGAGCAGTACTTC. The rearrangement links TRBV7-9 to TRBJ2-7; D is uncertain. The V gene lost 5 bases and the J gene lost 3 bases, with 17 bases spanning the gap. This CDR3 has 15 amino acids. The V gene's germline CDR1 is SEHNR and CDR2 FQNEAQ (reference sequence).